This T cell receptor beta chain comes out of a study of graft-versus-host responses after intestinal transplantation. This CDR3 has 17 residues. Germline V lookup: CDR1 SGHRS, CDR2 YFSETQ. V shed 4 bases and J shed 5 bases, with 24 bases lying between them. The protocol was immunoSEQ multiplex PCR, while the TCRdb copy is restricted to in-frame clones and leaves out a portion. The sample includes approximately 71,000 clones, 89% seen only once; the top ten take around 2.5%. With regard to this clone: Its target is not known.

The chain couples TRBV5-1 to TRBJ1-2; no clear D gene. The TCR sequence derives from a human donor who received an intestinal transplant. The specimen comprised unstimulated CD8+ T cells sorted from spleen or lymph node cells, sampled before intestinal transplant. The CDR3 sequence is CASSAGPRVPLRYGYTF. CDR3 nucleotide sequence: TGCGCCAGCAGCGCGGGCCCTAGGGTGCCCCTCCGTTATGGCTACACCTTC. Full variable domain (remainder filled in from reference TRBV5-1 and TRBJ1-2): KAGVTQTPRYLIKTRGQQVTLSCSPISGHRSVSWYQQTPGQGLQFLFEYFSETQRNKGNFPGRFSGRQFSNSRSEMNVSTLELGDSALYLCASSAGPRVPLRYGYTFGSGTRLTVV.